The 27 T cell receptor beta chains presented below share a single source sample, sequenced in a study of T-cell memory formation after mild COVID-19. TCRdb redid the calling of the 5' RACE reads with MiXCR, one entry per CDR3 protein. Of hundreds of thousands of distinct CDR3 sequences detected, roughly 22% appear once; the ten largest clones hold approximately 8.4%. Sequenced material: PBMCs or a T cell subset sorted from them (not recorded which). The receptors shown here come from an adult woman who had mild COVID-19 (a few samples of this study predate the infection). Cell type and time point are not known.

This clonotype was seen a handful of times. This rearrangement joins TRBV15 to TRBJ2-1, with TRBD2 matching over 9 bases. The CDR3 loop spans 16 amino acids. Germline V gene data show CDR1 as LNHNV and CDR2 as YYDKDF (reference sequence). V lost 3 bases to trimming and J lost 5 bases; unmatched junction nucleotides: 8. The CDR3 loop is CATSSTGLAYHNEQFF. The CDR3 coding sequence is TGTGCCACCAGCAGTACCGGACTAGCGTATCACAATGAGCAGTTCTTC.

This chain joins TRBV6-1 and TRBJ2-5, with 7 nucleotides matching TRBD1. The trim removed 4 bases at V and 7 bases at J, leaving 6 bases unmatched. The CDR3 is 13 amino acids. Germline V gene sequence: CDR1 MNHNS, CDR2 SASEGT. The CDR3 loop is CASSATGVRTQYF. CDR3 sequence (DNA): TGTGCCAGCAGTGCAACAGGGGTTAGGACCCAGTACTTC.

Written as DNA, the CDR3 is TGTGCCAGCAGCTTGTTATATGGGACTAGCGTAGAGACCCAGTACTTC. Residues: CASSLLYGTSVETQYF. V usage is TRBV5-6 and J usage is TRBJ2-5; TRBD2 agrees at 10 bases. Unmatched junction bases numbered 7, after V lost 1 base and J lost 4 bases. Germline V CDR1 and CDR2: SGHDT, YYEEEE. CDR3 size: 16 residues.

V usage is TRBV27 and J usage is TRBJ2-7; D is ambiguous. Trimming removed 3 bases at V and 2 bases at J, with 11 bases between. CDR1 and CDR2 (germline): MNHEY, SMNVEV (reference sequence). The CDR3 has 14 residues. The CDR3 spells CASSFYPGPYEQYF. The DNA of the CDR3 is TGTGCCAGCAGTTTTTATCCAGGTCCCTACGAGCAGTACTTC.

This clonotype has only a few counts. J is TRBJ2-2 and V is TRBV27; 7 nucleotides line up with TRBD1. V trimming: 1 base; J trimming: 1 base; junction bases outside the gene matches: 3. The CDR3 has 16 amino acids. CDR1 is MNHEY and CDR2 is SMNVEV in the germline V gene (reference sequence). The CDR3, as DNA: TGTGCCAGCAGTTTATGGGCAGGGGGGAACACCGGGGAGCTGTTTTTT. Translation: CASSLWAGGNTGELFF.

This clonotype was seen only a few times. The CDR3 here is CASSLEPQGAASYNEQFF. The CDR3 nucleotides are TGCGCCAGCAGTCTTGAACCACAGGGGGCAGCCTCCTACAATGAGCAGTTCTTC. The chain recombines TRBV5-1 with TRBJ2-1; 9 nucleotides match TRBD1. The CDR3 is made up of 18 amino acids. Germline V CDR1 and CDR2: SGHRS, YFSETQ. V trimming: 5 bases; J trimming: 0 bases; junction bases outside the gene matches: 12. The whole variable domain, remainder taken from reference TRBV5-1 and TRBJ2-1, is KAGVTQTPRYLIKTRGQQVTLSCSPISGHRSVSWYQQTPGQGLQFLFEYFSETQRNKGNFPGRFSGRQFSNSRSEMNVSTLELGDSALYLCASSLEPQGAASYNEQFFGPGTRLTVL.

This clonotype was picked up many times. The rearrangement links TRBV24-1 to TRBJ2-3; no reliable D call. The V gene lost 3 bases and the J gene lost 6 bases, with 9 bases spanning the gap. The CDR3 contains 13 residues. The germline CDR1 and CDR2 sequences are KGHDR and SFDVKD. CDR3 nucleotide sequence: TGTGCCACCAGTGATCCGGGTAGGGATACGCAGTATTTT. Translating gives CATSDPGRDTQYF.

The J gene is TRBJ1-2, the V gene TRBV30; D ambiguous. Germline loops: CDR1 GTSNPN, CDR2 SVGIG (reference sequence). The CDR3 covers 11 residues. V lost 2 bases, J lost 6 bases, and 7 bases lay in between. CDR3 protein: CAWSSYDGYTF. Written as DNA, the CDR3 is TGTGCCTGGAGTTCCTACGATGGCTACACCTTC.

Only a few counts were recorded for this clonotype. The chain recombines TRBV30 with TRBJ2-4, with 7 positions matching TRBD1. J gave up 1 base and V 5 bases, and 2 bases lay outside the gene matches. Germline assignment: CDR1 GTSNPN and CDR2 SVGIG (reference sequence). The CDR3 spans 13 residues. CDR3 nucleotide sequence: TGTGCCTGGGGGGGACAGGCCAAAAACATTCAGTACTTC. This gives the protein CAWGGQAKNIQYF.

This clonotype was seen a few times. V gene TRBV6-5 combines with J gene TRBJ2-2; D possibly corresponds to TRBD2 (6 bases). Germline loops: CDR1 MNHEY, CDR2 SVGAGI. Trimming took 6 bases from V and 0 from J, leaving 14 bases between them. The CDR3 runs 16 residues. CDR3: CASRLSGLANTGELFF. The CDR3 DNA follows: TGTGCCAGCAGACTGAGCGGGCTCGCGAACACCGGGGAGCTGTTTTTT.

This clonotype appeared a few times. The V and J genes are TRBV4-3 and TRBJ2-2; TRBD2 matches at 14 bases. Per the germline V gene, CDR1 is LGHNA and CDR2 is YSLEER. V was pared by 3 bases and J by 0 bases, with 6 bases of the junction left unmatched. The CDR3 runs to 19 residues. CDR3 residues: CASSHPGLAGATNTGELFF. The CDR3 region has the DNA TGCGCCAGCAGCCATCCGGGACTAGCGGGAGCCACGAACACCGGGGAGCTGTTTTTT.

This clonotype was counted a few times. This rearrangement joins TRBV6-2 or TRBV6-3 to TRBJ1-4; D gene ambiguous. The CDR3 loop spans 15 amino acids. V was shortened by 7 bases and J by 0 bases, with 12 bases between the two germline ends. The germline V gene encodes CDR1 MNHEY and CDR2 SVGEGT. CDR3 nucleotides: TGTGCCAGCATGAGGACTCTAGCAACTAATGAAAAACTGTTTTTT. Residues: CASMRTLATNEKLFF.

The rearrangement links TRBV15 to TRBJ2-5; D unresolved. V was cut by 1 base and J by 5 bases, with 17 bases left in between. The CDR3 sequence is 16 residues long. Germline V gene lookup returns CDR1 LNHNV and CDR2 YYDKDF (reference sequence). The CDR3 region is CATSRVRSGPWETQYF. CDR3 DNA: TGTGCCACCAGCAGAGTTCGGTCCGGGCCCTGGGAGACCCAGTACTTC. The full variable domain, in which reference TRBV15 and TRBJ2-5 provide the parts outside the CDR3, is DAMVIQNPRYQVTQFGKPVTLSCSQTLNHNVMYWYQQKSSQAPKLLFHYYDKDFNNEADTPDNFQSRRPNTSFCFLDIRSPGLGDTAMYLCATSRVRSGPWETQYFGPGTRLLVL.

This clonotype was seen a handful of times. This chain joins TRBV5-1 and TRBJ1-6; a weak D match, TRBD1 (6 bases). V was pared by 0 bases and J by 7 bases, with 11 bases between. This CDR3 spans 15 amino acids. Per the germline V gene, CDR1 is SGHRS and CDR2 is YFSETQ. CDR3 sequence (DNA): TGCGCCAGCAGCTTGGGGGGACACGGGAATTCACCCCTCCACTTT. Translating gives CASSLGGHGNSPLHF.

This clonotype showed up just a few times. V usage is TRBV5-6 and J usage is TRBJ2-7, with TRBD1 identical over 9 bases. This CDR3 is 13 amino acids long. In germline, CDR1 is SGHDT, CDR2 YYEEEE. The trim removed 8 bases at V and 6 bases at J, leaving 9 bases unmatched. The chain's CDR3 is CASGRDRDGEQYF. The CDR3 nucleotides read TGTGCCAGTGGCAGGGACAGGGATGGCGAGCAGTACTTC.

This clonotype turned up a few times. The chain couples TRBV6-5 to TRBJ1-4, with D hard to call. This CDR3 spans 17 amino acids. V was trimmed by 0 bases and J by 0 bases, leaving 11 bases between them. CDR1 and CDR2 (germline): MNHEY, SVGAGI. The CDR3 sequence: CASSYSNHFATNEKLFF. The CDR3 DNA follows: TGTGCCAGCAGTTACTCGAACCACTTTGCAACTAATGAAAAACTGTTTTTT.

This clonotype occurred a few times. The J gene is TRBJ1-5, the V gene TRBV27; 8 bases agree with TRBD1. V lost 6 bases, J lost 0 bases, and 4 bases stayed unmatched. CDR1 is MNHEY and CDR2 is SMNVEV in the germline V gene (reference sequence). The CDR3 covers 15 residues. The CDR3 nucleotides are TGTGCCAGCAGACCCGGACAGGGTAGCAATCAGCCCCAGCATTTT. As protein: CASRPGQGSNQPQHF.

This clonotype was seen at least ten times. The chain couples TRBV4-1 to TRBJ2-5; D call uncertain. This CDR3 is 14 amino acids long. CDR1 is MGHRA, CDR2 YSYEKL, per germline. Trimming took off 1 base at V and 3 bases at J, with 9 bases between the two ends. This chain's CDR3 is CASSQVKLEETQYF. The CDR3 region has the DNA TGCGCCAGCAGCCAAGTGAAACTCGAAGAGACCCAGTACTTC.

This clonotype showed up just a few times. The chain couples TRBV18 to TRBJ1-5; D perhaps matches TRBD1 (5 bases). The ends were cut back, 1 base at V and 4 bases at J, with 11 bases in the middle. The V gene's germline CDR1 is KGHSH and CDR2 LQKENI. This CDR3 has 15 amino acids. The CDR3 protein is CASSPQKGANQPQHF. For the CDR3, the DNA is TGTGCCAGCTCACCACAGAAAGGGGCTAATCAGCCCCAGCATTTT.

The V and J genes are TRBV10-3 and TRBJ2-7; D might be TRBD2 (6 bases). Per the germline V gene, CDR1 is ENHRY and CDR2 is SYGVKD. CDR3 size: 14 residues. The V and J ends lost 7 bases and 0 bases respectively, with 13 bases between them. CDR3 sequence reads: CAINQGGHSYEQYF. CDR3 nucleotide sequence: TGTGCCATCAATCAGGGAGGCCACTCCTACGAGCAGTACTTC.

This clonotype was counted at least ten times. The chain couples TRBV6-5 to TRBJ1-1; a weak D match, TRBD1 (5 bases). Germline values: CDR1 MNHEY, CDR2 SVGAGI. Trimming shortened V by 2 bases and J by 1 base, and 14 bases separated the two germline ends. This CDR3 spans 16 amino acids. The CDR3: CASSYSAGGTNTEAFF. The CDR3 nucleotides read TGTGCCAGCAGTTACAGCGCCGGAGGGACGAACACTGAAGCTTTCTTT.

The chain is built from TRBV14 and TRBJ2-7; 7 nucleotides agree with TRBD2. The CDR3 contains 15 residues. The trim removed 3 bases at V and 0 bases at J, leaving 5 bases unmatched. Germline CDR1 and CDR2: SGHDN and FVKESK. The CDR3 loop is CASSHKTGGSYEQYF. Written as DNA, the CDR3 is TGTGCCAGCAGCCACAAGACGGGGGGCTCCTACGAGCAGTACTTC.

The CDR3 protein is CASSLDTGEATEAFF. CDR3 nucleotides: TGTGCCAGCAGCTTAGATACAGGGGAAGCAACTGAAGCTTTCTTT. J is TRBJ1-1 and V is TRBV7-9; 7 nucleotides line up with TRBD1. Losses at the gene ends were 1 base for V and 5 bases for J; bases not matched to a gene: 7. The CDR3 length is 15 residues. CDR1 is SEHNR and CDR2 is FQNEAQ in the germline V gene (reference sequence).

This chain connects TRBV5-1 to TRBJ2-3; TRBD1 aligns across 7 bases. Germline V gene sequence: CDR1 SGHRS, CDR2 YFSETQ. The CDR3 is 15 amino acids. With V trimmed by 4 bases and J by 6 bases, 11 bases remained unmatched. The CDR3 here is CASSLMDRFTDTQYF. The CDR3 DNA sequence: TGCGCCAGCAGCCTCATGGACAGGTTTACCGATACGCAGTATTTT.

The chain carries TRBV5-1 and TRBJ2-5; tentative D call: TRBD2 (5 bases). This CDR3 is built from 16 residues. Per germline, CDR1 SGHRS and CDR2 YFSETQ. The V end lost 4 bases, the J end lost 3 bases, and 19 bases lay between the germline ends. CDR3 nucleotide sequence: TGCGCCAGCAGCCTCCCAGGAGGCCGCGTGAAAGAGACCCAGTACTTC. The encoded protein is CASSLPGGRVKETQYF.

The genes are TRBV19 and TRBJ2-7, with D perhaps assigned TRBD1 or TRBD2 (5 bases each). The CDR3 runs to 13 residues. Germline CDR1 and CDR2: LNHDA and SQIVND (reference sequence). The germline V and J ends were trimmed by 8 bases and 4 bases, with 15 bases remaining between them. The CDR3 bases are TGTGCCAGTTCCGGGACGGCTTTTTACGAGCAGTACTTC. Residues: CASSGTAFYEQYF.

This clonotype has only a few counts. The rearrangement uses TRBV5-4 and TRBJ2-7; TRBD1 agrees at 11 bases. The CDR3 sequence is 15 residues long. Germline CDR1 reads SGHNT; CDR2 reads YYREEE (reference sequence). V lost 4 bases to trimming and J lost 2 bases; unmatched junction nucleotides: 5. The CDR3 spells CASSKPGQGAYEQYF. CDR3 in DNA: TGTGCCAGCAGCAAACCGGGACAGGGGGCCTACGAGCAGTACTTC. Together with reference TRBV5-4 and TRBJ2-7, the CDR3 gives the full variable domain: ETGVTQSPTHLIKTRGQQVTLRCSSQSGHNTVSWYQQALGQGPQFIFQYYREEENGRGNFPPRFSGLQFPNYSSELNVNALELDDSALYLCASSKPGQGAYEQYFGPGTRLTVT.